This T cell receptor beta chain was recorded in a study of blood T cell repertoires in COVID-19. About the research overall: Samples representing acute and convalescent COVID-19 were sourced from the United States, Italy and Spain.

How the authors handled the data: Amplifying reference gene primers gave estimates of nucleated cell counts. Sequencing was performed with immunoSEQ multiplex PCR; in TCRdb, only in-frame clones are kept and a portion is missing. V, J and clone size derive from that table, while D and trimming were established from the DNA sequence. The sample contains 150,000 to 200,000 clones, almost 80% of which appear only once. The sequencing sample was made of peripheral blood. The TCR was taken from a man between 60 and 75 years old with active or convalescent COVID-19.

The CDR3 region has the DNA TGTGCCACCAGCAGAGTTTCCAGGCCCCACGAGCAGTACTTC. It codes for CATSRVSRPHEQYF. This sequence joins TRBV15 and TRBJ2-7, with unresolved D. The germline gives CDR1 LNHNV, CDR2 YYDKDF (reference sequence). The CDR3 contains 14 residues. Trimming shortened V by 1 base and J by 5 bases, and 12 bases separated the two germline ends.